These T cell receptor beta chains were read from a single sample in a study of blood T cell repertoires in COVID-19. Sequenced by immunoSEQ multiplex PCR; TCRdb stores in-frame clones only, minus some. Counted here are 200,000 to 250,000 clones, more than 70% occurring once; the ten biggest clones make up less than 3%. Sample: peripheral blood. The receptors derive from a woman aged 55-69 years with acute or convalescent COVID-19. CDR3s include the opening cysteine and the closing phenylalanine or tryptophan. The D gene is left open where the match is weak. Not every row has a clone size; where given, it reads once, few, many or a size class.

clone size	V gene	D gene	J gene	CDR3 length	CDR3 protein	CDR3 DNA
NA	TRBV27	TRBD2	TRBJ2-3	17	CASTHPPVRGGTDTQYF	TGTGCCAGCACTCACCCACCCGTACGGGGGGGCACAGATACGCAGTATTTT
NA	TRBV6-5	NA	TRBJ1-5	14	CASSYSPSGQPQHF	TGTGCCAGCAGTTACTCTCCTTCAGGGCAGCCCCAGCATTTT
NA	TRBV6-2/TRBV6-3	NA	TRBJ2-6	15	CASSARVTGANVLTF	TGTGCCAGCAGTGCCAGGGTAACTGGGGCCAACGTCCTGACTTTC
NA	TRBV27	NA	TRBJ1-6	15	CASSSDRRLHSPLHF	TGTGCCAGCAGTTCGGACAGACGCCTCCATTCACCCCTCCACTTT
NA	TRBV6-4	TRBD1	TRBJ1-6	16	CASSSKGQGLYSPLHF	TGTGCCAGCAGTTCCAAGGGACAGGGGTTGTATTCACCCCTCCACTTT
once	TRBV6-6	NA	TRBJ2-5	15	CASSYRATGLETQYF	TGTGCCAGCAGTTATAGGGCCACAGGTCTGGAGACCCAGTACTTC
NA	TRBV29-1	TRBD2	TRBJ2-7	16	CSVGPNIRREGYEQYF	TGCAGCGTTGGGCCCAATATTCGGCGGGAGGGCTACGAGCAGTACTTC
NA	TRBV7-3	NA	TRBJ1-2	15	CASSVDAQGHYGYTF	TGTGCCAGCAGCGTCGACGCACAGGGACACTATGGCTACACCTTC
NA	TRBV5-1	TRBD1	TRBJ2-1	14	CASRRQGDYNEQFF	TGCGCCAGCAGAAGACAGGGGGATTACAATGAGCAGTTCTTC
NA	TRBV5-6	NA	TRBJ2-3	14	CASSTGLLTDTQYF	TGTGCCAGCAGCACGGGACTCCTCACAGATACGCAGTATTTT
NA	TRBV7-3	NA	TRBJ1-6	15	CASSLTGVANSPLHF	TGTGCCAGCAGCTTAACGGGCGTCGCTAATTCACCCCTCCACTTT
NA	TRBV5-8	TRBD2	TRBJ2-1	16	CASSFDGRVAYNEQFF	TGTGCCAGCAGCTTTGACGGGAGGGTGGCCTACAATGAGCAGTTCTTC
NA	TRBV2	TRBD1	TRBJ1-1	14	CASGGLTGLTEAFF	TGTGCCAGCGGGGGATTGACAGGGCTGACTGAAGCTTTCTTT
NA	TRBV15	TRBD2	TRBJ2-7	16	CATSRDNRAGQDEQYF	TGTGCCACCAGCAGAGATAATAGAGCGGGGCAGGACGAGCAGTACTTC
NA	TRBV18	TRBD1	TRBJ2-2	16	CASSPQGQGSTGELFF	TGTGCCAGCTCACCACAGGGACAGGGGTCCACCGGGGAGCTGTTTTTT
NA	TRBV6-5	TRBD1	TRBJ1-6	16	CASSYRTGVNNSPLHF	TGTGCCAGCAGTTACCGTACAGGGGTCAATAATTCACCCCTCCACTTT
NA	TRBV7-9	NA	TRBJ2-7	16	CASSSDSRGSPYEQYF	TGTGCCAGCAGCTCCGATAGTAGAGGGTCCCCCTACGAGCAGTACTTC
once	TRBV5-6	NA	TRBJ2-5	14	CASSLRGFEETQYF	TGTGCCAGCAGCTTGCGGGGATTCGAAGAGACCCAGTACTTC
once	TRBV11-1	NA	TRBJ1-1	14	CASSLIAGNTEAFF	TGTGCCAGCAGCTTAATAGCGGGGAACACTGAAGCTTTCTTT
NA	TRBV7-3	TRBD1	TRBJ1-1	15	CASSPRQGMNTEAFF	TGTGCCAGCAGCCCACGACAGGGGATGAACACTGAAGCTTTCTTT
once	TRBV10-3	NA	TRBJ2-3	15	CAISEGWSGSDTQYF	TGTGCCATCAGTGAAGGGTGGAGCGGGTCAGATACGCAGTATTTT
NA	TRBV28	NA	TRBJ2-3	17	CASSSQLGGRLTDTQYF	TGTGCCAGCAGTTCCCAGTTGGGGGGTAGACTCACAGATACGCAGTATTTT
NA	TRBV4-2	NA	TRBJ1-2	15	CASSQDKGQVDGYTF	TGTGCCAGCAGCCAAGACAAGGGGCAAGTCGACGGCTACACCTTC
NA	TRBV10-1	TRBD2	TRBJ2-2	14	CASRTSGNTGELFF	TGCGCCAGCCGAACTAGCGGGAACACCGGGGAGCTGTTTTTT
NA	TRBV18	NA	TRBJ1-3	15	CASSPPGQAGDTIYF	TGTGCCAGCTCACCACCGGGACAAGCCGGAGACACCATATATTTT
few	TRBV4-1	NA	TRBJ2-7	15	CASSQVQGGSYEQYF	TGCGCCAGCAGCCAGGTACAGGGTGGATCCTACGAGCAGTACTTC
NA	TRBV6-6	NA	TRBJ2-7	16	CASSNGLARGTYEQYF	TGTGCCAGCAGTAACGGTCTAGCGAGAGGAACCTACGAGCAGTACTTC
NA	TRBV12-3/TRBV12-4	NA	TRBJ1-4	13	CASRPGTNEKLFF	TGTGCCAGCCGACCCGGGACTAATGAAAAACTGTTTTTT
NA	TRBV5-1	NA	TRBJ2-5	14	CASSFQGRRETQYF	TGCGCCAGCAGCTTCCAGGGGAGAAGAGAGACCCAGTACTTC
NA	TRBV7-2	NA	TRBJ1-3	11	CASSLAGTIYF	TGTGCCAGCAGCTTAGCCGGGACCATATATTTT
NA	TRBV15	NA	TRBJ2-1	16	CATSTVYGRGNNEQFF	TGTGCCACCAGTACTGTGTATGGGCGGGGCAACAATGAGCAGTTCTTC
NA	TRBV3-1/TRBV3-2	TRBD1	TRBJ1-3	17	CASSLWTGGSGGNTIYF	TGTGCCAGCAGCCTATGGACAGGTGGCTCTGGTGGAAACACCATATATTTT
NA	TRBV7-9	NA	TRBJ2-3	13	CASSSSGTDTQYF	TGTGCCAGCAGCTCGTCGGGCACAGATACGCAGTATTTT
NA	TRBV11-2	NA	TRBJ2-7	15	CASSLKDISYYEQYF	TGTGCCAGCAGCTTAAAGGACATCTCCTACTACGAGCAGTACTTC
NA	TRBV24-1	NA	TRBJ2-3	11	CATSQANTQYF	TGTGCCACCAGTCAAGCTAATACGCAGTATTTT
few	TRBV14	NA	TRBJ2-2	16	CASSLTGTPNTGELFF	TGTGCCAGCAGCCTCACCGGGACTCCCAACACCGGGGAGCTGTTTTTT
many	TRBV5-1	TRBD2	TRBJ2-3	15	CASSMTSGSSDTQYF	TGCGCCAGCAGTATGACTAGCGGGAGCTCAGATACGCAGTATTTT
NA	TRBV7-9	NA	TRBJ2-1	17	CASSTHLGGLNYNEQFF	TGTGCCAGCAGCACACATTTAGGGGGATTGAACTACAATGAGCAGTTCTTC
once	TRBV2	NA	TRBJ1-2	12	CASSVAPGGYTF	TGTGCCAGCAGTGTGGCACCCGGGGGCTACACCTTC
NA	TRBV2	TRBD1	TRBJ1-2	14	CASHRDRANYGYTF	TGTGCCAGCCACCGGGACAGGGCTAACTATGGCTACACCTTC
NA	TRBV6-5	TRBD1	TRBJ1-5	15	CASSPTGVSNQPQHF	TGTGCCAGCAGTCCGACAGGGGTTAGCAATCAGCCCCAGCATTTT
NA	TRBV29-1	NA	TRBJ2-1	12	CSVEDIYNEQFF	TGCAGCGTTGAAGACATCTACAATGAGCAGTTCTTC
few	TRBV5-1	TRBD1	TRBJ1-5	14	CASSYAGGGQPQHF	TGCGCCAGCAGCTACGCAGGGGGAGGTCAGCCCCAGCATTTT
few	TRBV4-3	TRBD2	TRBJ2-7	15	CASSQVISGSYEQYF	TGCGCCAGCAGCCAAGTTATTAGCGGGAGCTACGAGCAGTACTTC
NA	TRBV27	TRBD2	TRBJ2-7	17	CASSNLGLAGLSHEQYF	TGTGCCAGCAGTAACCTGGGACTAGCGGGGTTATCCCACGAGCAGTACTTC
NA	TRBV4-1	TRBD1	TRBJ2-7	15	CASSQPGQGLYEQYF	TGCGCCAGCAGCCAGCCGGGACAGGGACTTTACGAGCAGTACTTC
NA	TRBV18	NA	TRBJ2-5	14	CASSPGQLQETQYF	TGTGCCAGCTCACCTGGACAGCTCCAAGAGACCCAGTACTTC
NA	TRBV5-4	NA	TRBJ1-6	14	CASSLERGNSPLHF	TGTGCCAGCAGCTTGGAACGGGGTAATTCACCCCTCCACTTT
NA	TRBV7-9	NA	TRBJ1-6	15	CASSLEWSLGSPLHF	TGTGCCAGCAGCTTAGAGTGGAGTCTCGGTTCACCCCTCCACTTT
NA	TRBV30	TRBD1	TRBJ2-4	14	CAWSEGQGANIQYF	TGTGCCTGGAGTGAGGGACAGGGGGCGAACATTCAGTACTTC
NA	TRBV5-4	TRBD2	TRBJ2-1	18	CASSPGGTSGATYNEQFF	TGTGCCAGCAGCCCGGGGGGGACTAGCGGGGCTACCTACAATGAGCAGTTCTTC
NA	TRBV5-4	NA	TRBJ2-1	16	CASSQLLVGSYNEQFF	TGTGCCAGCAGCCAATTACTAGTTGGAAGTTACAATGAGCAGTTCTTC
NA	TRBV28	TRBD1	TRBJ1-1	14	CASSPRDRDPEAFF	TGTGCCAGCAGCCCCCGGGACAGGGATCCTGAAGCTTTCTTT
NA	TRBV6-2/TRBV6-3	NA	TRBJ2-3	14	CASSYGRKTDTQYF	TGTGCCAGCAGTTACGGGAGGAAGACAGATACGCAGTATTTT
NA	TRBV10-3	TRBD1	TRBJ2-3	13	CAIRTGDTDTQYF	TGTGCCATCAGGACAGGGGACACAGATACGCAGTATTTT